One TCR beta chain is described in this entry. This clonotype was seen repeatedly, ten times or more. The specificity of this receptor is unknown. No base qualities exist here, and no much larger clone lies one base off it. These data come from a study of read filtering for tumor transcriptome and immune sequencing (dated by TCRdb to the early 2020s). Looking at the study overall: The cohort was composed of approximately 16 male and 14 female patients, with a mean age of about 65 years and an age range of about 47 to 80. By revised international staging, about 8 patients were R-ISS I, under 20 were R-ISS II and roughly seven were R-ISS III. After DNase treatment, whole-transcriptome libraries were prepared with the TruSeq RNA Access Library Prep Kit. Per sample, about 4.05 to 10.27 million TCR-region mapped reads were obtained with IR-seq, compared with only about 80 to 1,300 with RNA-seq. The study compared TCR repertoires from targeted immune repertoire sequencing and bulk whole-transcriptome sequencing run on the same bone marrow samples. One of the main goals was to work out a read-filtering strategy for immune repertoire data, in particular whether clonotypes backed by only a single read should be removed.

Summary of the overall study and its limitations: The sorted CD138-negative fraction was composed of a mixed bone marrow immune population rather than of purified T cells. In IR-seq, roughly 79% of clonotypes but around 3.5% of total reads were represented by single-read clonotypes, whereas in RNA-seq, about 75% of clonotypes and more than 40% of reads were represented by single-read clonotypes. When single-read clonotypes were removed, the proportions of shared clonotypes in IR-seq and RNA-seq correlated more strongly. Clonotypes were captured by IR-seq at much higher depth and more reliably than by RNA-seq, and smaller IR-seq throughput was sufficient for identification of most shared clonotypes.

TCR libraries were built from roughly 370 ng RNA with the Immunoverse kit, using molecular barcoded adaptors covering alpha/delta and beta/gamma chains. TCR library preparation used the same RNA that was used for transcriptome sequencing. TCR libraries were sequenced on an Illumina HiSeq 4000 with 2 x 150 cycles. In the authors' own workflow: TCR reads were aligned to human V, D, J and C references and assembled into CDR3 clonotypes with MiXCR, including quality filtering and error correction. Clonotype counts and gene usage diversity were analyzed with the tcR package in R. Raw mapping reads were checked after the RNA-seq reads had been mapped by STAR aligner version 2.5.3a onto the human GRCh37 genome. To test how sequencing depth affects detected clonotypes, IR-seq fastq files were randomly downsampled with Seqtk 1.3. TCRdb took the public reads, trimmed them with fastp at Q25, ran MiXCR for clone calling and kept in-frame beta chains. A single entry per CDR3 protein holds the most common genes and DNA from its merged rows. These V and J calls rely on TCRdb rather than the paper's analysis. This sample holds roughly 69,000 distinct CDR3 sequences; 14% were observed only once. The ten biggest clones cover 45% of the sample.

CDR1 is given as SQVTM and CDR2 as ANQGSEA, both from the germline V gene. V is cut back by 4 bases and J by 6 bases, with 12 bases in the junction unmatched. Measured from the cysteine to the phenylalanine, the CDR3 is 16 residues long. Only the CDR3 DNA is retained, 48 bases long and in frame from the first base. Each patient had bone marrow sampled at the time of active disease. Bone marrow mononuclear cells were isolated by Ficoll-Hypaque density gradient centrifugation. To remove myeloma plasma cells, the cells were labeled with CD138 magnetic microbeads on a MACS separator, and CD138-negative cells were then collected by negative selection. Flow cytometry on an Attune NxT with CD138 antibodies was used to check the purity of the isolated cells. TRIzol reagent was used to extract total RNA, which was then quantified with a NanoDrop spectrophotometer. Paired RNA-seq and IR-seq were performed on each patient's CD138-negative bone marrow sample.

Sequencing was carried out using a population of CD138-negative cells sorted from bone marrow. The label giving this sample's cell subset or site can be read as: bone marrow mononuclear cells depleted of CD138+ plasma/myeloma cells by negative magnetic selection. The chain uses TRBV29-1 and TRBJ2-2; TRBD2 aligns with 9 central bases. This sequence originates from a donor aged 40 or over with multiple myeloma. The CDR3 reads as follows: CSVAREGPPRSGELFF. The DNA is as follows: TGCAGCGTTGCGCGGGAGGGCCCTCCAAGGTCCGGGGAGCTGTTTTTT.